This entry features one T cell receptor beta chain sequence. The sample belongs to a study of OX40 agonist ivuxolimab in advanced cancers. Sequenced by immunoSEQ multiplex PCR; TCRdb stores in-frame clones only, minus some. Of 50,000 to 70,000 clones listed, roughly nine tenths were seen once; the top ten hold 3.5% to 4%. The source of this sequence is an adult with an advanced solid tumor such as melanoma, head and neck, liver or kidney cancer. This material consisted of CD4+ or CD8+ T cells sorted from blood, taken in a trial of the OX40 agonist ivuxolimab.

The CDR3 DNA follows: TGTGCCAGTAGTACCAGACTAGCTGGGAATGAGCAGTTCTTC. Residues: CASSTRLAGNEQFF. The chain joins TRBV19 to TRBJ2-1; 7 bases map to TRBD2. V dropped 4 bases and J dropped 7; count of bases not matched to a gene: 7. Germline loops: CDR1 LNHDA, CDR2 SQIVND (reference sequence). The CDR3 spans 14 residues.